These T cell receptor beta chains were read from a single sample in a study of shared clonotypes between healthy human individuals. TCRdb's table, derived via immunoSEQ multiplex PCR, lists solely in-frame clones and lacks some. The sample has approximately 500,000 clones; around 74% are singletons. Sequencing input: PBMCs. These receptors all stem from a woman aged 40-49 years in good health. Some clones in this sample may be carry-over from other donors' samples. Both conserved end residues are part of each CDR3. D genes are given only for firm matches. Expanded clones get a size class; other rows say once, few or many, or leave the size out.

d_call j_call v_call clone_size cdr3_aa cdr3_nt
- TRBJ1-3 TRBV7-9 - CASSLAGTAGNTIYF TGTGCCAGCAGCTTAGCCGGGACGGCTGGAAACACCATATATTTT
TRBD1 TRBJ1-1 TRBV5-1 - CASSSGQGNTEAFF TGCGCCAGCAGCTCCGGACAGGGGAACACTGAAGCTTTCTTT
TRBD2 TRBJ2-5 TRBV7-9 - CASSPFGLAEMGETQYF TGTGCCAGCAGCCCGTTCGGGCTAGCGGAGATGGGGGAGACCCAGTACTTC
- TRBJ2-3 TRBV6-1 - CASSEDEVTDTQYF TGTGCCAGCAGTGAAGACGAGGTCACAGATACGCAGTATTTT
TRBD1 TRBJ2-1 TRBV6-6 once CASSGTGGSYNEQFF TGTGCCAGCAGCGGGACAGGGGGGTCCTACAATGAGCAGTTCTTC
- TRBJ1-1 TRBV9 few CASSVASNTEAFF TGTGCCAGCAGCGTAGCCAGCAACACTGAAGCTTTCTTT
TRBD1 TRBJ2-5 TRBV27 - CASNPNSLSLDRGQETQYF TGTGCCAGCAATCCAAACTCTCTCTCACTGGACAGGGGACAAGAGACCCAGTACTTC
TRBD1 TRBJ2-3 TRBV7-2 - CASSSIRTGPSTDTQYF TGTGCCAGCAGCTCGATTAGGACAGGGCCCTCCACAGATACGCAGTATTTT
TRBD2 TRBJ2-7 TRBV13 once CASSLASSGRASSRYEQYF TGTGCCAGCAGCTTAGCCTCTAGCGGGAGGGCCTCCTCGAGGTACGAGCAGTACTTC
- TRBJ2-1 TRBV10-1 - CASSDRRVNEQFF TGCGCCAGCAGTGACCGGCGGGTCAATGAGCAGTTCTTC
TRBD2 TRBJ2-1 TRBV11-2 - CASSPRLAGESYNEQFF TGTGCCAGCAGCCCTCGACTAGCGGGAGAATCCTACAATGAGCAGTTCTTC
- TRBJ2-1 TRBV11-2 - CASSPFPGRYNEQFF TGTGCCAGCAGTCCTTTTCCGGGCCGATACAATGAGCAGTTCTTC
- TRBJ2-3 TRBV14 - CASSQLTDTQYF TGTGCCAGCAGCCAGCTTACAGATACGCAGTATTTT
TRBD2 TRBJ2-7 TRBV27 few CASSWTLPGTSGRGEQYF TGTGCCAGCAGTTGGACCTTACCGGGGACTAGCGGGAGAGGGGAGCAGTACTTC
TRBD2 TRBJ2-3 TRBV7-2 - CASSLKTASGHSTDTQYF TGTGCCAGCAGCCTAAAAACGGCTAGCGGGCACTCCACAGATACGCAGTATTTT
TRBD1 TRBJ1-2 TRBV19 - CASSVFRGYGYTF TGTGCCAGTAGTGTCTTCAGGGGGTACGGCTACACCTTC
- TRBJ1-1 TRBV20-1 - CSARITEAFF TGCAGTGCACGGATCACTGAAGCTTTCTTT
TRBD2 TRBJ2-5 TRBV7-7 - CASSLAIGPPPGGTQYF TGTGCCAGCAGCTTAGCCATCGGCCCTCCCCCGGGGGGAACCCAGTACTTC
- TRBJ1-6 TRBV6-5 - CASCDSINSPLHF TGTGCCAGTTGCGACAGCATTAATTCACCCCTCCACTTT
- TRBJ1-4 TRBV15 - CATSSQTAGEDEKLFF TGTGCCACCAGCTCCCAGACGGCAGGGGAGGATGAAAAACTGTTTTTT
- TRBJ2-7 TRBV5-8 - CASSLSFGPYEQYF TGTGCCAGCAGCTTGTCCTTTGGGCCCTACGAGCAGTACTTC
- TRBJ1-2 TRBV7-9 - CASSLDGQRHGYTF TGTGCCAGCAGCTTAGACGGGCAGAGGCATGGCTACACCTTC
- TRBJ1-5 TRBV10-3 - CAISDRGTSGNQPQHF TGTGCCATCAGCGACCGGGGGACCTCTGGCAATCAGCCCCAGCATTTT
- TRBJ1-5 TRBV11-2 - CASSWTVSNQPQHF TGTGCCAGCAGCTGGACGGTTAGCAATCAGCCCCAGCATTTT
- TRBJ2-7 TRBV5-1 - CASSLSGSIYEQYF TGCGCCAGCAGCTTGTCCGGATCAATCTACGAGCAGTACTTC
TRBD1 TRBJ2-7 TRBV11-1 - CASSTDRDEQYF TGTGCCAGCAGCACAGACAGGGACGAGCAGTACTTC
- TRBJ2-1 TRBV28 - CASSYGQPSYNEQFF TGTGCCAGCAGTTATGGTCAACCCTCCTACAATGAGCAGTTCTTC
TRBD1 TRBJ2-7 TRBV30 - CAWRARDRVAYEQYF TGTGCCTGGAGGGCTCGGGACAGGGTGGCCTACGAGCAGTACTTC
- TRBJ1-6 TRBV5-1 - CASSTGLTSPLHF TGCGCCAGCAGCACCGGACTTACTTCACCCCTCCACTTT
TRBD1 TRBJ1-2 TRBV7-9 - CASSLEPGQHYGYTF TGTGCCAGCAGCTTAGAACCGGGACAGCACTATGGCTACACCTTC
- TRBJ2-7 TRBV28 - CASSLRGLGHEQYF TGTGCCAGCAGTTTACGGGGCCTAGGCCACGAGCAGTACTTC
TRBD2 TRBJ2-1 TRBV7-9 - CASSLTLAGGLGEQFF TGTGCCAGCAGCTTGACCCTAGCGGGAGGGCTGGGTGAGCAGTTCTTC
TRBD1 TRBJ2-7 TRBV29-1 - CSVRDRGLSYEQYF TGCAGCGTGCGGGACAGGGGCCTCTCCTACGAGCAGTACTTC
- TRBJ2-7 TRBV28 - CASSETGGNYEQYF TGTGCCAGCAGCGAGACAGGCGGAAACTACGAGCAGTACTTC
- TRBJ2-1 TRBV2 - CASSDPYGGVNEQFF TGTGCCAGCAGTGACCCTTATGGAGGGGTCAATGAGCAGTTCTTC
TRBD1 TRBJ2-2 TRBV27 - CASSLPIGQGNTGELFF TGTGCCAGCAGTTTACCTATCGGACAGGGAAACACCGGGGAGCTGTTTTTT
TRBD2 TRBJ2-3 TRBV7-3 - CASSLSGPRGGSDTQYF TGTGCCAGCAGCTTAAGTGGGCCTCGCGGGGGGTCAGATACGCAGTATTTT
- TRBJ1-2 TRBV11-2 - CASSFRAATYGYTF TGTGCCAGCAGCTTCCGAGCGGCAACCTATGGCTACACCTTC
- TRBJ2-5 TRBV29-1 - CSVEWGTVVSLRGQETQYF TGCAGCGTTGAATGGGGCACAGTTGTTTCTCTCCGGGGGCAAGAGACCCAGTACTTC
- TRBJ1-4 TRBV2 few CASQIGGGGEKLFF TGTGCCAGCCAGATCGGAGGCGGAGGGGAAAAACTGTTTTTT
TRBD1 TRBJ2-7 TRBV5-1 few CASSLAQGNEQYF TGCGCCAGCAGCTTGGCACAGGGGAACGAGCAGTACTTC
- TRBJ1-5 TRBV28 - CASSPEFSNQPQHF TGTGCCAGCAGCCCCGAATTTAGCAATCAGCCCCAGCATTTT
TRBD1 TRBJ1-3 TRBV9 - CASSLRTTGGSGNTIYF TGTGCCAGCAGCCTACGGACGACAGGGGGCTCTGGAAACACCATATATTTT
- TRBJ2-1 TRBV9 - CASSPNTGGYNEQFF TGTGCCAGCAGCCCCAACACGGGCGGGTACAATGAGCAGTTCTTC
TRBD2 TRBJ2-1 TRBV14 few CASSQLAGPYNEQFF TGTGCCAGCAGCCAATTAGCGGGACCCTACAATGAGCAGTTCTTC
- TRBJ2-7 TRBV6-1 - CATRRGGDLDEQYF TGTGCCACGAGGCGAGGGGGAGACTTGGACGAGCAGTACTTC
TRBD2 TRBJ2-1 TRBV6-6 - CASSYPGLAEGFRQFF TGTGCCAGCAGTTATCCGGGACTAGCGGAGGGGTTTAGGCAGTTCTTC
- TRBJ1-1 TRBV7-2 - CASSSTGLDTEAFF TGTGCCAGCAGTTCAACAGGGCTGGACACTGAAGCTTTCTTT
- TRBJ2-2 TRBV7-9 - CASTPIRWELFF TGTGCCAGCACCCCCATCAGGTGGGAGCTGTTTTTT